This T cell receptor (beta chain) was profiled in a study of cytomegalovirus exposure and HLA in healthy donors. General observations from the study: In most subjects, TCR beta sequences reportedly gave accurate predictions of HLA-A and HLA-B alleles. Previously analyzed data showed that most TCR beta V segments were productive at a frequency of about 90% or about 30%. The authors listed 180 or so TCR beta chains as cytomegalovirus-associated.

This clone was detected only a few times. Its target is unknown. Regarding donors, all were healthy bone marrow donors. There are 13 residues in the CDR3. Germline V gene data show CDR1 as MDHEN and CDR2 as SYDVKM. V was cut by 3 bases and J by 6 bases, with 11 bases left in between. It was with 60 Vbeta and 13 Jbeta primers that the PCR ran. Sequenced by immunoSEQ multiplex PCR; TCRdb stores in-frame clones only, minus some. The sample yields approximately 180,000 clones, around 80% seen once. The V and J genes are TRBV28 and TRBJ1-2; D is undetermined. The sequence came from an older woman in good health and CMV-seropositive. The specimen was PBMCs. The CDR3: CASSLLEVHGYTF. DNA of the CDR3: TGTGCCAGCAGTTTGCTGGAGGTACATGGCTACACCTTC.